This entry is about one TCR beta chain. The CDR3 loop spans 15 amino acids. Germline assignment: CDR1 SGDLS and CDR2 YYNGEE. The V gene end was trimmed by 3 bases and the J gene end by 12 bases; junction bases not matched to a gene: 14. Time point denoted: blood 4 weeks post-SBRT, at nephrectomy. The treatment: 15 Gy SBRT to primary tumor, nephrectomy 4 weeks later. Sequenced by immunoSEQ multiplex PCR; TCRdb stores in-frame clones only, minus some. This sample carries under 200,000 clones, about 88% of them seen once, and the ten largest clones take 10% to 12%. The data were obtained in a study of radiation and T cells in renal cell carcinoma.

This specimen was blood, taken from a patient whose treatment included radiotherapy and nephrectomy. The sequence came from a woman aged 45-65 years with renal cell carcinoma. The chain carries TRBV9 and TRBJ2-1; 8 bases match TRBD1. This CDR3 is CASSATGDQAIGQFF. The CDR3 region has the DNA TGTGCCAGCAGCGCGACAGGGGATCAGGCAATCGGGCAGTTCTTC.